The T cell receptor beta chain described here comes from a study of cytomegalovirus exposure and HLA in healthy donors. Overall study findings and caveats: It was found in a later analysis that first-cohort TCR clusters tended to co-occur in the 130 or so validation repertoires.

With regard to this clone: What it recognizes is unknown.

TCRdb keeps only in-frame clones here, not all; method: immunoSEQ multiplex PCR. The table shows some 170,000 clones, with about four fifths occurring only once. Unmatched junction bases numbered 9, after V lost 5 bases and J lost 2 bases. The CDR3 has 16 residues. Germline V gives CDR1 MDHEN, CDR2 SYDVKM. The material sequenced was PBMCs. The gene calls are TRBV28 and TRBJ1-1, with TRBD1 matching 9 bases. The TCR originated in a man aged 30 to 39 in good health and CMV-seropositive. The CDR3 sequence: CASSPTSGQGNTEAFF. The CDR3 DNA follows: TGTGCCAGCAGTCCTACCTCGGGACAGGGAAACACTGAAGCTTTCTTT.